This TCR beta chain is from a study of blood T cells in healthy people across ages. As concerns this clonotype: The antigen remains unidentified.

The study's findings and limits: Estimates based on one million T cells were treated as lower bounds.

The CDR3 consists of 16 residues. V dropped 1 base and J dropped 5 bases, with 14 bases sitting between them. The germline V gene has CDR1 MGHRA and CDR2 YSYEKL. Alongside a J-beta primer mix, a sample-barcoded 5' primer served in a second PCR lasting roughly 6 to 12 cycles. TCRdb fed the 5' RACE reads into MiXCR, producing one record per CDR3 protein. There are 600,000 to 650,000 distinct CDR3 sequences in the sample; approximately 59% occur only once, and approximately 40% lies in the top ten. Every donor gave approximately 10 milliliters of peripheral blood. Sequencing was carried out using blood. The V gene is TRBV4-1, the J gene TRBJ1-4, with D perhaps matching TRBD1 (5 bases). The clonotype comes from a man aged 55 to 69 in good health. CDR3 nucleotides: TGCGCCAGCAGCCAAGCCTGGGGGGGAGGGAATGAAAAACTGTTTTTT. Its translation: CASSQAWGGGNEKLFF.